This paragraph covers one T cell receptor (beta chain) sequence. As yet, its antigen is unknown. This CDR3 spans 14 amino acids. The ends were cut back, 6 bases at V and 0 bases at J, with 11 bases in the middle. Germline V gives CDR1 SGHAT, CDR2 FQNNGV. 60 Vbeta and 13 Jbeta primers were used in PCR. The repertoire was sequenced with immunoSEQ multiplex PCR; TCRdb's copy has only in-frame clones and lacks some. The table lists under 200,000 clones, 75% to 85% of them singletons. These data originate in a study of cytomegalovirus exposure and HLA in healthy donors. Whole-study findings and limits: Of the V segments, some could not be distinguished, including TRBV6-2 and TRBV6-3, and were excluded. Reports credit the classifier with highly specific, highly sensitive diagnosis of cytomegalovirus status. In a later analysis, a missense DCLRE1C variant was linked to TCR beta V- and J-gene trimming. Despite most TCR sequences being rare, some public TCRs occurred in many donors.

The genes are TRBV11-2 and TRBJ1-1; possible D gene TRBD1, 6 bases. The TCR comes from a man aged 50-60 years in good health and CMV-seropositive. The sequenced material came from PBMCs. CDR3 coding DNA: TGTGCCAGCAGTCCACAGGGTATGAACACTGAAGCTTTCTTT. It translates to CASSPQGMNTEAFF. Supplemented by reference TRBV11-2 and TRBJ1-1, the full variable domain reads EAGVAQSPRYKIIEKRQSVAFWCNPISGHATLYWYQQILGQGPKLLIQFQNNGVVDDSQLPKDRFSAERLKGVDSTLKIQPAKLEDSAVYLCASSPQGMNTEAFFGQGTRLTVV.